Below are 29 T cell receptor beta chains sequenced from a single sample in a study of T-cell reconstitution after alpha-beta-depleted transplantation in children. Unique molecular identifiers were built into the TCRbeta library. Via MiXCR, TCRdb re-called the PCR reads, giving one row per CDR3 protein. Among 190,000 or so distinct CDR3 sequences listed, more than 12% were seen once. The material was PBMCs from the stem cell graft donor, obtained from the stem cell graft. These receptors were obtained from a human donor who donated a stem cell graft to a child with acute lymphoblastic leukemia.

This clonotype occurred many times. The chain combines TRBV5-1 with TRBJ2-6, with D hard to call. In germline, CDR1 is SGHRS, CDR2 YFSETQ. V was pared by 0 bases and J by 0 bases, with 10 bases between. The CDR3 contains 17 residues. The CDR3 loop is CASSLVGVRSGANVLTF. The CDR3 DNA follows: TGCGCCAGCAGCTTGGTAGGAGTCCGCTCTGGGGCCAACGTCCTGACTTTC.

CDR3 DNA sequence: TGCGCCAGCAGCTTACTAGCGGGGATTAACTACGAGCAGTACTTC. Residues: CASSLLAGINYEQYF. The chain combines TRBV5-1 with TRBJ2-7; 10 nucleotides align to TRBD2. CDR1 and CDR2 (germline): SGHRS, YFSETQ. The CDR3 length is 15 residues. The V segment lost 2 bases and the J segment 3 bases; nucleotides outside the gene matches: 5.

This clonotype has ten or more counts. V is TRBV12-3 or TRBV12-4 and J is TRBJ2-7; a weak D match, TRBD2 (5 bases). This CDR3 contains 14 residues. Between the trimmed V and J ends, which lost 3 bases and 4 bases, there was a span of 13 bases. This chain's CDR3 is CASSLGRRAYEQYF. The CDR3 DNA follows: TGTGCCAGCAGTTTGGGCAGGCGGGCTTACGAGCAGTACTTC.

The sample holds many counts of this clonotype. The gene calls are TRBV11-2 and TRBJ2-2, with no clear D. Looked up from germline, CDR1 is SGHAT and CDR2 is FQNNGV. V lost 5 bases and J 1 base, leaving 8 bases between the germline ends. CDR3 length equals 14 residues. In DNA form, the CDR3 reads TGTGCCAGCAGCCCGTCTAGGAACACCGGGGAGCTGTTTTTT. Amino acids: CASSPSRNTGELFF.

The J gene is TRBJ2-3, the V gene TRBV7-9; 7 bases match TRBD2. The germline V gene encodes CDR1 SEHNR and CDR2 FQNEAQ (reference sequence). V gave up 5 bases and J gave up 5 bases; unmatched junction bases: 16. The CDR3 is made up of 17 amino acids. For the CDR3, the DNA is TGTGCCAGCAGCCCCTTCGGGGGGAGAGGAAGGGGAGATACGCAGTATTTT. Its protein is CASSPFGGRGRGDTQYF.

This sequence joins TRBV5-1 and TRBJ2-2, with TRBD2 as a possible D gene (6 bases). Between the trimmed V and J ends, which lost 4 bases and 13 bases, there was a span of 17 bases. The length of the CDR3 is 13 residues. Germline-derived CDR1 and CDR2 are SGHRS and YFSETQ. For the CDR3, the DNA is TGCGCCAGCAGCGTAAATAGCGGAGGTCGGCTGTTTTTT. Amino acid sequence: CASSVNSGGRLFF.

The chain carries TRBV29-1 and TRBJ2-7; weak D call: TRBD2 (5 bases). Trimming cost V 0 bases and J 2 bases, with 8 bases left between them. The CDR3 totals 13 residues. Germline assignment: CDR1 SQVTM and CDR2 ANQGSEA. CDR3 DNA: TGCAGCGTTGAAGACCGGGGAACCTACGAGCAGTACTTC. Translation: CSVEDRGTYEQYF.

This clonotype was detected many times. V is TRBV5-1 and J is TRBJ2-7; 9 bases align to TRBD1. The CDR3 consists of 14 residues. Germline V lookup: CDR1 SGHRS, CDR2 YFSETQ. V dropped 0 bases and J dropped 5; count of bases not matched to a gene: 3. The CDR3 DNA follows: TGCGCCAGCAGCTTGGACGGACAGGGGAACGAGCAGTACTTC. It is translated as CASSLDGQGNEQYF.

The chain is built from TRBV12-3 or TRBV12-4 and TRBJ2-1, with a tentative D call TRBD1 (6 bases). The V gene lost 6 bases and the J gene lost 2 bases, with 17 bases spanning the gap. This CDR3 spans 16 amino acids. The CDR3 loop is CASRLQGLMTYNEQFF. The CDR3 region has the DNA TGTGCCAGCAGGTTACAGGGTTTAATGACCTACAATGAGCAGTTCTTC.

This clonotype was picked up many times. In DNA form, the CDR3 reads TGTGCCAGCAGCTTAGGGTGGGCGAGCGAGCAGTACTTC. Its protein product is CASSLGWASEQYF. The chain joins TRBV11-3 to TRBJ2-7; D uncertain. CDR1 is SGHNT, CDR2 YENEEA, per germline. The CDR3 covers 13 residues. Trimming removed 1 base from V and 6 bases from J, with 10 bases in between.

This chain joins TRBV5-1 and TRBJ2-1; 8 nucleotides line up with TRBD1. Germline V gene lookup returns CDR1 SGHRS and CDR2 YFSETQ. The CDR3 extends over 14 amino acids. J was trimmed by 8 bases and V by 0 bases; bases with no gene match: 4. CDR3 DNA: TGCGCCAGCAGCTTGGGACAGGGGAGCGATGAGCAGTTCTTC. Protein: CASSLGQGSDEQFF.

This clonotype has more than one count but fewer than ten. The rearrangement uses TRBV5-6 and TRBJ2-3; D is perhaps TRBD2 (6 bases). Germline loops: CDR1 SGHDT, CDR2 YYEEEE. The CDR3 contains 15 residues. Trimming shortened V by 3 bases and J by 2 bases, and 13 bases separated the two germline ends. As DNA, the CDR3 is TGTGCCAGCAGCTCTCCGGGACTCCACACAGATACGCAGTATTTT. It is translated as CASSSPGLHTDTQYF.

The rearrangement uses TRBV7-9 and TRBJ2-4; 9 bases line up with TRBD1. This CDR3 spans 14 amino acids. The J segment lost 5 bases and the V segment lost 4 bases, leaving 3 bases of the junction unmatched. Germline-derived CDR1 and CDR2 are SEHNR and FQNEAQ (reference sequence). As DNA, the CDR3 is TGTGCCAGCAGCTCAAGGGACAGGGAAAACATTCAGTACTTC. Translation: CASSSRDRENIQYF.

A few counts support this clonotype. The chain uses TRBV5-1 and TRBJ2-1, with 8 bases matching TRBD1. CDR1 and CDR2 (germline): SGHRS, YFSETQ. The CDR3 has 15 amino acids. V lost 2 bases, J lost 7 bases, and 8 bases stayed unmatched. CDR3 protein: CASSFWQGALNEQFF. DNA of the CDR3: TGCGCCAGCAGCTTTTGGCAGGGGGCTTTAAATGAGCAGTTCTTC.

As concerns this clonotype: This clone may be a read error of a much larger clone one base away. V and J are TRBV28 and TRBJ2-1; D might be TRBD2 (6 bases). The germline gives CDR1 MDHEN, CDR2 SYDVKM. CDR3 length: 14 amino acids. With 1 base removed from V and 7 bases from J, the gap between germline ends came to 11 bases. In nucleotides, the CDR3 is TGTGCCAGCAGTTTATTGACTAGATTGAATGAGCAGTTCTTC. It translates to CASSLLTRLNEQFF.

This clonotype has at least ten counts. V is TRBV12-3 or TRBV12-4 and J is TRBJ2-3; 8 bases align to TRBD2. The CDR3 spans 16 residues. The V gene end was trimmed by 2 bases and the J gene end by 1 base; junction bases not matched to a gene: 5. CDR3 bases: TGTGCCAGCAGTTTAACTACTAGCGGAGGCACAGATACGCAGTATTTT. It translates to CASSLTTSGGTDTQYF.

This clonotype was seen ten or more times. The genes are TRBV7-8 and TRBJ2-5, with 7 bases identical to TRBD2. The length of the CDR3 is 14 residues. Germline CDR1 and CDR2: SGHVS and FQNEAQ. The V and J ends lost 4 bases and 2 bases, in that order; junction bases with no gene match: 4. The CDR3 protein is CASSSRTSQETQYF. In DNA, the CDR3 is TGTGCCAGCAGCTCCCGGACTAGTCAAGAGACCCAGTACTTC.

Only one count was recorded for this clonotype. The chain carries TRBV24-1 and TRBJ2-6, with D uncertain. Looked up from germline, CDR1 is KGHDR and CDR2 is SFDVKD. Between the trimmed V and J ends, which lost 4 bases and 7 bases, there was a span of 7 bases. The CDR3 spans 13 residues. The CDR3 loop reads CATSEDGANVLTF. For the CDR3, the DNA is TGTGCCACCAGTGAGGACGGCGCCAACGTCCTGACTTTC.

This clonotype was detected many times. The gene calls are TRBV9 and TRBJ2-5; no clear D. V was pared by 0 bases and J by 3 bases, with 12 bases between. CDR3 size: 15 residues. CDR1 is SGDLS, CDR2 YYNGEE, per germline. The CDR3 DNA is TGTGCCAGCAGCGTAGGCTCGAACAGTAAAGAGACCCAGTACTTC. Protein product: CASSVGSNSKETQYF.

At least ten counts were recorded for this clonotype. V gene TRBV7-9 combines with J gene TRBJ1-2; no definite D call. The CDR3 is 12 residues long. Deletions cut 4 bases from V and 8 bases from J, with 11 bases between. Germline CDR1 is SEHNR and CDR2 is FQNEAQ (reference sequence). The CDR3 bases are TGTGCCAGCAGCTCGGGAGTACGGGGCTACACCTTC. It translates to CASSSGVRGYTF.

This clonotype was recorded only once. This may come from a read error, since a much larger clone is one base off. V gene TRBV12-3 or TRBV12-4 combines with J gene TRBJ1-2, with 7 bases matching TRBD1. The CDR3 has 16 amino acids. The CDR3 nucleotides read TGTGCCAGCAGCCCCATAAGGACAGGATCCCGCTATGGCTACGCCTTC. It encodes CASSPIRTGSRYGYAF.

This chain links TRBV30 with TRBJ1-5, with a possible D match to TRBD1 (5 bases). Trimming left V 3 bases short and J 7 bases short, with 13 bases between. CDR3 length equals 13 residues. Germline V gives CDR1 GTSNPN, CDR2 SVGIG (reference sequence). CDR3 DNA sequence: TGTGCCTGGAGGCCCGACAGTGCGCAGCCCCAGCATTTT. This translates into CAWRPDSAQPQHF.

This clonotype was seen a handful of times. The V call is TRBV5-5, the J call TRBJ1-5, with D tentatively TRBD1 (5 bases). Germline V lookup: CDR1 SGHKS, CDR2 YYEKEE (reference sequence). Between the trimmed V and J ends, which lost 1 base and 6 bases, there was a span of 11 bases. The CDR3 spans 14 residues. The CDR3, as DNA: TGTGCCAGCAGCTTGTCGGCAGGGAGTCAGCCCCAGCATTTT. Protein product: CASSLSAGSQPQHF.

Of note for this clonotype: This may come from a read error, since a much larger clone is one base off. The chain employs TRBV11-1 and TRBJ1-1, with 7 bases aligning to TRBD1. Germline V CDR1 and CDR2: SGHAT, FQDESV (reference sequence). The CDR3 is made up of 17 amino acids. CDR3 nucleotide sequence: TGTGCCAGCAGCCACAGGACAGGCGGTCATATGAACCCTGAAGCTTTCTTT. It codes for CASSHRTGGHMNPEAFF.

Only a few counts were recorded for this clonotype. The CDR3 spells CASSSPHTSGSPYEQYF. In nucleotides, the CDR3 is TGTGCCAGCAGTTCCCCCCATACTAGCGGGAGTCCCTACGAGCAGTACTTC. J is TRBJ2-7 and V is TRBV28, with 11 bases fitting TRBD2. The CDR3 contains 17 residues. V was clipped by 4 bases and J by 2 bases; unmatched bases: 10. Germline CDR1 is MDHEN and CDR2 is SYDVKM.

Ten or more counts support this clonotype. The rearrangement joins TRBV7-9 to TRBJ1-3, with 9 positions matching TRBD1. The V and J ends lost 5 bases and 3 bases, in that order; junction bases with no gene match: 8. This CDR3 is 16 amino acids long. CDR1 is SEHNR, CDR2 FQNEAQ, per germline (reference sequence). Here the CDR3 reads CASSAQGARRGNTIYF. CDR3 DNA: TGTGCCAGCAGCGCACAGGGGGCAAGGCGTGGAAACACCATATATTTT.

This clonotype has only a few counts. V usage is TRBV20-1 and J usage is TRBJ1-2; D may be TRBD1 (5 bases). This CDR3 is 11 amino acids long. Trimming pared 6 bases from V and 4 bases from J, leaving 9 bases between. Germline CDR1 and CDR2: DFQATT and SNEGSKA (reference sequence). The CDR3 DNA follows: TGCAGTGCGGGACGAGCCTATGGCTACACCTTC. As protein: CSAGRAYGYTF.

This clonotype was seen at least ten times. V is TRBV7-9 and J is TRBJ2-3; D gene unclear. The CDR3 runs to 12 residues. Germline-derived CDR1 and CDR2 are SEHNR and FQNEAQ (reference sequence). V lost 5 bases and J lost 2, with 5 bases in between. This chain's CDR3 is CASSRLTDTQYF. As DNA, the CDR3 is TGTGCCAGCAGCCGACTCACAGATACGCAGTATTTT.

This rearrangement joins TRBV7-2 to TRBJ2-2; D perhaps matches TRBD2 (5 bases). This CDR3 has 14 amino acids. V shed 5 bases and J shed 3 bases, with 10 bases lying between them. Germline-derived CDR1 and CDR2 are SGHTA and FQGNSA. For the CDR3, the DNA is TGTGCCAGCAGCGTGGACTTTGACACCGGGGAGCTGTTTTTT. Translated: CASSVDFDTGELFF.